This entry concerns a single TCR beta chain. Its antigen is still unknown. Per-nucleotide qualities are absent, and no much larger clonotype sits a single base away. This specimen comes from a study of control samples from healthy donors and cancer patients (dated by TCRdb to about 2020). The method was the immunoSEQ multiplex PCR assay. TCRdb provides this immuneACCESS table in a form limited to in-frame rearrangements. Some clones are lacking; in checked studies, under half of them reflect an unresolved V gene, and why the rest are absent is not known. Across this sample there are roughly 370,000 clones, with 75% to 95% seen only once. Around 6.4% of the sample belongs to the ten largest clones. The CDR3, from cysteine to phenylalanine, totals 14 residues. The kept DNA is CDR3 alone, 42 bases in frame from the first base. Trimming removed 2 bases from V and 5 bases from J; the gene matches leave 6 bases unexplained. As encoded in the germline V gene, CDR1 is SGHRS while CDR2 is YFSETQ.

The V and J genes are TRBV5-1 and TRBJ2-5, with 7 bases aligning to TRBD1. The sequenced material came from PBMCs. This TCR was sampled from a man aged 35 to 55 with head and neck cancer. The nucleotides read TGCGCCAGCAGCTTAACAGGGGTTCGCGAGACCCAGTACTTC. It translates as CASSLTGVRETQYF.